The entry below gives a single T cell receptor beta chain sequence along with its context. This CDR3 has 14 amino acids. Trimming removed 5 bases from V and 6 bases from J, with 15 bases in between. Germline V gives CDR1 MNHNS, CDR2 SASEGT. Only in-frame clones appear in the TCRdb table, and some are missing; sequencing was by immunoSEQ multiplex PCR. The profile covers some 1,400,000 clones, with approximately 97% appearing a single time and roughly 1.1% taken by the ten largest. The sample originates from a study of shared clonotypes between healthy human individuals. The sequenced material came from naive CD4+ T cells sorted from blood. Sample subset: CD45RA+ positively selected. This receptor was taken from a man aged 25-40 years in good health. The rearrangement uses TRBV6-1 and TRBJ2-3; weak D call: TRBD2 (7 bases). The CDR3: CASSRRGRVDTQYF. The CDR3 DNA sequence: TGTGCCAGCAGTCGAAGGGGGAGGGTGGATACGCAGTATTTT.